The source of this TCR beta chain is a study of blood T cells in healthy people across ages. There are a few counts of this clonotype. There are 13 residues in the CDR3. Germline V CDR1 and CDR2: DFQATT, SNEGSKA (reference sequence). Trimming at V came to 6 bases and at J to 3 bases, leaving 3 bases not matched to a gene. Through a sample-barcoded 5' primer and a J-beta primer mix, a second PCR was run for about 7 to 12 cycles. One entry per CDR3 protein, called by TCRdb with MiXCR from the 5' RACE reads. Of more than 800,000 distinct CDR3 sequences listed, 35% to 50% are singletons. The sequenced material came from blood. The rearrangement links TRBV20-1 to TRBJ2-3; TRBD1 matches 10 bases. This receptor was obtained from a woman aged 55-70 years in good health. The CDR3 sequence is CSADRGLTDTQYF. DNA of the CDR3: TGCAGTGCCGACAGGGGGCTGACAGATACGCAGTATTTT.